The 17 T cell receptor beta chains below all came from one sample that was sequenced in a study of T cell clonality in common variable immunodeficiency. Repertoires were generated with immunoSEQ multiplex PCR, while TCRdb's copy carries only in-frame clones and drops some. The sample has some 19,000 clones, none seen only once. Study-wide results and limits: Fewer deletions and N-nucleotide insertions were reportedly seen in common variable immunodeficiency TCR beta sequences.

Which antigens these TCRs recognize remains unknown. The sample comprised peripheral blood mononuclear cells. These receptor sequences come from a human donor with common variable immunodeficiency.

As regards this clone: The read ends 3 residues before the CDR3 terminus; that terminus is restored from the germline J gene. The chain has TRBV20-1 and TRBJ2-7; 9 bases fit TRBD1. V dropped 4 bases and J dropped 3; count of bases not matched to a gene: 4. Germline CDR1 reads DFQATT; CDR2 reads SNEGSKA (reference sequence). The CDR3 loop spans 13 amino acids. The CDR3 bases that were read are TGCAGTGCTATCAGACAGGGGGGCTACGAG. This translates into CSAIRQGGYE. The full CDR3 sequence reads CSAIRQGGYEQYF.

This clone was picked up a small number of times. Read coverage stops 3 residues before the CDR3 terminus; the germline J gene supplies the remainder. The J gene is TRBJ1-1, the V gene TRBV7-9, with D possibly matching TRBD1 (5 bases). Looked up from germline, CDR1 is SEHNR and CDR2 is FQNEAQ (reference sequence). V was trimmed by 6 bases and J by 2 bases, leaving 10 bases between them. CDR3 length: 13 residues. The sequenced part of the CDR3 DNA is TGTGCCAGCAGTCCAGGGCCTAACACTGAA. It encodes CASSPGPNTE. The complete CDR3 sequence is CASSPGPNTEAFF.

This clone appeared a few times. The covered CDR3 bases are TGTGCCTGGAGTGAGACAGGGTATTCTAATGAAAAA. The encoded protein is CAWSETGYSNEK. The whole CDR3 protein reads CAWSETGYSNEKLFF. The chain recombines TRBV30 with TRBJ1-4, with TRBD1 identical over 7 bases. Sequencing ends 3 residues short of the CDR3 end; the germline J gene provides the rest. The germline CDR1 and CDR2 sequences are GTSNPN and SVGIG (reference sequence). V shed 1 base and J 3 bases; nucleotides not matched to a gene: 5. This CDR3 is 15 amino acids long.

This clone has just a few counts. The read comes to an end 3 residues before the CDR3 does, leaving the germline J gene to fill in the end. This chain joins TRBV19 and TRBJ2-2; 8 bases agree with TRBD2. With 7 bases clipped from V and 3 bases from J, the junction kept 10 bases outside the gene matches. CDR1 LNHDA and CDR2 SQIVND come from the germline V gene (reference sequence). The CDR3 extends over 16 amino acids. The part of the CDR3 DNA that was read is TGTGCCAGTACCCCAACAAGCGGGAGTGACACCGGGGAG. This codes for CASTPTSGSDTGE. The full CDR3 is CASTPTSGSDTGELFF.

This clone came up a few times. The read gets to within 3 residues of the CDR3 end, and the germline J gene fills in the rest. J is TRBJ2-7 and V is TRBV6-1, with 9 bases matching TRBD1. This CDR3 region has 13 residues. Trimming took 4 bases from V and 4 from J; bases not matched to a gene: 2. Per germline, CDR1 MNHNS and CDR2 SASEGT. The covered CDR3 bases are TGTGCCAGCAGTGGAGGGACAGGGTACGAG. It encodes CASSGGTGYE. The entire CDR3 sequence reads CASSGGTGYEQYF.

For this clone: Coverage ceases 3 residues before the CDR3 finishes, and the germline J gene fills in the end. The V call is TRBV2, the J call TRBJ2-7; D might be TRBD2 (5 bases). Germline V CDR1 and CDR2: SNHLY, FYNNEI. This CDR3 contains 13 residues. The V end was cut by 5 bases, the J end by 0 bases, with 8 bases between. The CDR3 bases that were read are TGTGCCAGCAGTAGCGGAGTCTCCTACGAG. It yields the protein CASSSGVSYE. The entire CDR3 sequence reads CASSSGVSYEQYF. The entire variable domain, with the rest obtained from reference TRBV2 and TRBJ2-7, is as follows: EPEVTQTPSHQVTQMGQEVILRCVPISNHLYFYWYRQILGQKVEFLVSFYNNEISEKSEIFDDQFSVERPDGSNFTLKIRSTKLEDSAMYFCASSSGVSYEQYFGPGTRLTVT.

In regard to this clone: The read ends 3 residues before the CDR3 terminus; that terminus is restored from the germline J gene. The genes are TRBV19 and TRBJ2-1, with a possible D match to TRBD1 (6 bases). The CDR3 spans 19 residues. Germline V gene data show CDR1 as LNHDA and CDR2 as SQIVND (reference sequence). V was cut by 9 bases and J by 6 bases, with 33 bases left in between. The part of the CDR3 DNA that was read is TGTGCCAGCCCGACAGGCTTGGACGGGACCCCGAGGTTTGTCAATGAG. Translated, it gives CASPTGLDGTPRFVNE. Given in full, the CDR3 is CASPTGLDGTPRFVNEQFF.

As concerns this clone: A single base is all that separates this from a far larger clone, so a read error is likely. The read is 3 residues too short to cover the CDR3 end, so that end is filled in from the germline J gene. Other nucleotide sequences from this sample produce the same CDR3. The V call is TRBV6-2 or TRBV6-3, the J call TRBJ2-5, with 8 nucleotides matching TRBD1. Per the germline V gene, CDR1 is MNHEY and CDR2 is SVGEGT. This CDR3 is 17 amino acids long. The CDR3 DNA, read in part, is TGTGCCAGTAGTTACTCCCACAGGACAGGGTACCAAGAGACC. Protein: CASSYSHRTGYQET. The CDR3 in its entirety is CASSYSHRTGYQETQYF.

This clone appeared many times. The CDR3 extends 3 residues past the end of the read, so its final part is completed from the germline J gene. The chain is built from TRBV20-1 and TRBJ2-3; D is possibly TRBD2 (5 bases). The germline V gene has CDR1 DFQATT and CDR2 SNEGSKA (reference sequence). CDR3 length: 13 residues. V was clipped by 1 base and J by 4 bases, with 9 bases between them. Incomplete CDR3 DNA: TGCAGTGCTAGAGCGGGGATTGCAGATACG. It translates to CSARAGIADT. The CDR3 in its entirety is CSARAGIADTQYF.

Incomplete CDR3 DNA: TGTGCCAGCATCCTAGGACAGAGCTCCTACGAG. Protein: CASILGQSSYE. The whole CDR3 protein is CASILGQSSYEQYF. The chain combines TRBV6-2 or TRBV6-3 with TRBJ2-7; perhaps TRBD1 as D (6 bases). With the read ending 3 residues before the CDR3 end, the germline J gene is used to fill in that end. Per the germline V gene, CDR1 is MNHEY and CDR2 is SVGEGT. There are 14 residues in the CDR3. V lost 7 bases and J lost 0, with 13 bases in between.

As for this clone: Sequencing ends 3 residues short of the CDR3 end; the germline J gene provides the rest. This rearrangement joins TRBV2 to TRBJ1-5; 9 positions match TRBD1. The CDR3 totals 13 residues. The germline CDR1 and CDR2 sequences are SNHLY and FYNNEI. The junction had 4 bases not matched to a gene; V was cut back by 6 bases and J by 7 bases. The sequenced part of the CDR3 DNA is TGTGCCAGCAGCGGACAGGGGCTACAGCCC. Its translation is CASSGQGLQP. In full, the CDR3 is CASSGQGLQPQHF. Full variable domain (missing parts from reference TRBV2 and TRBJ1-5): EPEVTQTPSHQVTQMGQEVILRCVPISNHLYFYWYRQILGQKVEFLVSFYNNEISEKSEIFDDQFSVERPDGSNFTLKIRSTKLEDSAMYFCASSGQGLQPQHFGDGTRLSIL.

In its sample, this clone was seen a few times. Read coverage stops 3 residues before the CDR3 terminus; the germline J gene supplies the remainder. The genes are TRBV11-2 and TRBJ2-3, with 8 bases lining up with TRBD2. Per the germline V gene, CDR1 is SGHAT and CDR2 is FQNNGV. The CDR3 sequence is 13 residues long. V lost 4 bases to trimming and J lost 6 bases; unmatched junction nucleotides: 3. The part of the CDR3 DNA that was read is TGTGCCAGCAGCTCGGGACTAGACGATACG. Encoded protein: CASSSGLDDT. The complete CDR3 reads CASSSGLDDTQYF. Drawing the rest from reference TRBV11-2 and TRBJ2-3, the complete variable domain is EAGVAQSPRYKIIEKRQSVAFWCNPISGHATLYWYQQILGQGPKLLIQFQNNGVVDDSQLPKDRFSAERLKGVDSTLKIQPAKLEDSAVYLCASSSGLDDTQYFGPGTRLTVL.

This clone is judged medium-sized. The read ends 3 residues shy of where the CDR3 ends; the end is completed using the germline J gene. The chain carries TRBV2 and TRBJ1-2; 8 positions match TRBD1. The CDR3 loop spans 13 amino acids. Looked up from germline, CDR1 is SNHLY and CDR2 is FYNNEI. V shed 3 bases, J shed 6 bases, and the junction held 3 bases outside the gene matches. CDR3 residues: CASSDRTGNGYTF. The sequenced part of the CDR3 DNA is TGTGCCAGCAGTGATCGGACAGGGAATGGC. The full variable domain, with the rest looked up from reference TRBV2 and TRBJ1-2, is EPEVTQTPSHQVTQMGQEVILRCVPISNHLYFYWYRQILGQKVEFLVSFYNNEISEKSEIFDDQFSVERPDGSNFTLKIRSTKLEDSAMYFCASSDRTGNGYTFGSGTRLTVV.

Details on this clone: The read terminates 3 residues before the CDR3 end, so the remaining end is supplied by the germline J gene. This chain links TRBV7-2 with TRBJ2-3, with TRBD1 identical over 11 bases. J gave up 4 bases and V 5 bases, and 5 bases lay outside the gene matches. This CDR3 contains 15 residues. Germline CDR1 reads SGHTA; CDR2 reads FQGNSA. The CDR3 bases that were read are TGTGCCAGCAGCCCCGGGACAGGGGGTGCAGATACG. Protein sequence: CASSPGTGGADT. The entire CDR3 is CASSPGTGGADTQYF.

The DNA read from the CDR3 is TGTGCCAGCAGCTCCCGGGGGGGGTCAACAAATGAG. Translated: CASSSRGGSTNE. The whole CDR3 sequence is CASSSRGGSTNEQFF. The chain joins TRBV2 to TRBJ2-1, with 8 bases that match TRBD2. The CDR3 end lies 3 residues beyond the end of the read and is filled in from the germline J gene. The junction had 11 bases not matched to a gene; V was cut back by 6 bases and J by 7 bases. CDR3 length: 15 amino acids. CDR1 is SNHLY, CDR2 FYNNEI, per germline.

This clone showed up just a few times. The read ends 3 residues shy of where the CDR3 ends; the end is completed using the germline J gene. V usage is TRBV30 and J usage is TRBJ1-2; 10 bases align to TRBD1. Germline loops: CDR1 GTSNPN, CDR2 SVGIG (reference sequence). The CDR3 extends over 13 amino acids. The ends lost 5 bases at V and 3 bases at J; junction bases unmatched: 3. The CDR3 bases that were read are TGTGCCTGGTTGGGACAGGGGTACTATGGC. Amino acids: CAWLGQGYYG. The CDR3 in its entirety is CAWLGQGYYGYTF.

This clone occurred many times. The CDR3 end falls 3 residues outside the read, so it is completed with the germline J gene. V and J are TRBV7-9 and TRBJ2-1, with D possibly TRBD1 on 6 matching bases. Trimming took 7 bases from V and 3 from J, leaving 16 bases between them. Germline lookup yields CDR1 SEHNR and CDR2 FQNEAQ (reference sequence). The CDR3 runs 15 residues. CDR3 sequence: CASKDNRDFYNEQFF. CDR3 DNA (partial): TGTGCCAGCAAGGACAACAGGGATTTCTACAATGAG.